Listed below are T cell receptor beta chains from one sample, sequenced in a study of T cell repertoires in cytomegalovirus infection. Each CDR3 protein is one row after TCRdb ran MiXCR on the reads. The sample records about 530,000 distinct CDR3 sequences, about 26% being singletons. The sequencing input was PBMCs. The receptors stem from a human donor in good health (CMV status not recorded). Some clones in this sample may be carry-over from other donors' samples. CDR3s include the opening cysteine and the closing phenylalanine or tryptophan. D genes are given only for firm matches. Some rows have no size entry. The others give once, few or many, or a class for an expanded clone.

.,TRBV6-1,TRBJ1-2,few,TGTGCCAGCATCGGGGGGGCTTATGGCTACACCTTC,CASIGGAYGYTF
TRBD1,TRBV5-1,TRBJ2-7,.,TGCGCCAGCAGCCCCGGACAGGGCGCCATCAACTTC,CASSPGQGAINF
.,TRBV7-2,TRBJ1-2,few,TGTGCCAGCAGCTCGTACGCTGGGGCCACGCAGCATGGCTACACCTTC,CASSSYAGATQHGYTF
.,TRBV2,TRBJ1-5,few,TGTGCCAGCAGTGAAGCCGGCAGAGATCAGCCCCAGCATTTT,CASSEAGRDQPQHF
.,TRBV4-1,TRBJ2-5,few,TGCGCCAGCAGCCAGGCCCGGGGGACCCAGTACTTC,CASSQARGTQYF
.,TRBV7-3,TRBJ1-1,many,TGTGCCAGCAGCTTAACTGGGCAGTTCACTGAAGCTTTCTTT,CASSLTGQFTEAFF
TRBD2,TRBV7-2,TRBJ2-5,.,TGTGCCAGCAGCTTATCTGCGGGACTAGTTGCGAAGACCCAGTACTTC,CASSLSAGLVAKTQYF
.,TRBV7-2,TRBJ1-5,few,TGTGCCAGCAGCTTAGATAACAGTCGAGGTCAGCCCCAGCATTTT,CASSLDNSRGQPQHF
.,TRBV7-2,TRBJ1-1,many,TGTGCCAGCAGCCCCCAGAGGGGCCGCGAAGCTTTCTTT,CASSPQRGREAFF
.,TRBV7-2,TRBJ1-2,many,TGTGCCAGCAGCTTATCACTGGGACTAGCTAACTATGGCTACACCTTC,CASSLSLGLANYGYTF
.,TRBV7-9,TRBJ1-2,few,TGTGCCAGCAACCCCCAAGGGGGAGGGTATGGCTACACCTTC,CASNPQGGGYGYTF
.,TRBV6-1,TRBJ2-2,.,TGTGCCAGCAGTTACCGGGCAGGACGCTTGCGGGGCGGGGAGCTGTTTTTT,CASSYRAGRLRGGELFF
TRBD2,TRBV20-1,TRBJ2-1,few,TGCAGTGTACCAAGCGGGAGGGCCCAGAATGAGCAGTTCTTC,CSVPSGRAQNEQFF
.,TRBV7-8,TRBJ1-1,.,TGTGCCAGCAGCTTAACTCCCTCCGGGAACACTGAAGCTTTCTTT,CASSLTPSGNTEAFF
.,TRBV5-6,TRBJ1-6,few,TGTGCCAGCAGCTTGGGGACTGATAATTCACCCCTCCACTTT,CASSLGTDNSPLHF
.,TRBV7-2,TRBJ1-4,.,TGTGCCAGCAGCCCGGGTTTGACTAATGAAAAACTGTTTTTT,CASSPGLTNEKLFF
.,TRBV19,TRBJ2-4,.,TGTGCCAGTACCCCGACCCTAGCCAAAAACATTCAGTACTTC,CASTPTLAKNIQYF
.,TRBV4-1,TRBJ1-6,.,TGCGCCAGCAGCCGCCTGAACGTTAACTCCTATAATTCACCCCTCCACTTT,CASSRLNVNSYNSPLHF
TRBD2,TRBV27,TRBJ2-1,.,TGTGCCAGCAGTTTAAATGGCGGGAGATACAATGAGCAGTTCTTC,CASSLNGGRYNEQFF
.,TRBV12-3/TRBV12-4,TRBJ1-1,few,TGTGCCAGCACCCTGGGGCTTTCGAACACTGAAGCTTTCTTT,CASTLGLSNTEAFF
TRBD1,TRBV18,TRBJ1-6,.,TGTGCCAGCTCACGAATGGAACCGACAGGGGCGAAGGATAATTCACCCCTCCACTTT,CASSRMEPTGAKDNSPLHF
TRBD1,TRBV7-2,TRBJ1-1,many,TGTGCCAGCAGCTTGGGACAGCTGAACACTGAAGCTTTCTTT,CASSLGQLNTEAFF
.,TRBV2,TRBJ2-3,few,TGTGCCAGCAGTGAATCGTTAGGGACTAGCACAGATACGCAGTATTTT,CASSESLGTSTDTQYF